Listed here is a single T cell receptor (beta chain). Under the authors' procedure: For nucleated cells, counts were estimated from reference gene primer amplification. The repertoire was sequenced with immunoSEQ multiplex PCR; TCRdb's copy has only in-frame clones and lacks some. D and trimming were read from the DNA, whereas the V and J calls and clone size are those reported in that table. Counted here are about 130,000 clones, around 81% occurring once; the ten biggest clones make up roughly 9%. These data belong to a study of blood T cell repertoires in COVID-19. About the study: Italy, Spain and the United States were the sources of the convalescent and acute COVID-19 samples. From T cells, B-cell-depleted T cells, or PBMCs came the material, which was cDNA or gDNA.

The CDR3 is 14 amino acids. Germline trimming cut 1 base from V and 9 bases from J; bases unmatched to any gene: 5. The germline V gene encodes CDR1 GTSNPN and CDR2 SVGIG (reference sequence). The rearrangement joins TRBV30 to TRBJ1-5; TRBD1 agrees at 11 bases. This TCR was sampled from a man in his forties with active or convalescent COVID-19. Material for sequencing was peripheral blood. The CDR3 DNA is TGTGCCTGGAGTGCCGGACAGGGGGCATGGCCCCAGCATTTT. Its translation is CAWSAGQGAWPQHF. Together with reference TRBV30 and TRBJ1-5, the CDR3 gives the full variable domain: SQTIHQWPATLVQPVGSPLSLECTVEGTSNPNLYWYRQAAGRGLQLLFYSVGIGQISSEVPQNLSASRPQDRQFILSSKKLLLSDSGFYLCAWSAGQGAWPQHFGDGTRLSIL.